This entry lists 18 T cell receptor beta chains sequenced from one sample in a study of blood T cell repertoires in COVID-19 (dated by TCRdb to 2020 to 2022). Libraries were built with the immunoSEQ multiplex PCR assay. The immuneACCESS repertoire file appears here via TCRdb, limited to in-frame rearrangements. These files lack a portion of the clones; in checked studies, under half of the deficit traces to unresolved V genes, and the cause of the others is not known. Here the sample has about 250,000 clones; around 90% occur a single time. Clones ranked in the top ten supply about 6.9% of the sample. Material: PBMCs or T cells enriched from blood (not recorded which). These receptors all come from a woman under 40 with acute COVID-19.

This chain joins TRBV19 and TRBJ1-2; D not certain. Per germline, CDR1 LNHDA and CDR2 SQIVND (reference sequence). This CDR3 is built from 13 residues. The ends were cut back, 6 bases at V and 6 bases at J, with 14 bases in the middle. The CDR3 nucleotides are TGTGCCAGTAGCGCAACAAGGGAGGATGGCTACACCTTC. This codes for CASSATREDGYTF.

The chain uses TRBV19 and TRBJ1-1; perhaps TRBD1 as D (5 bases). The germline gives CDR1 LNHDA, CDR2 SQIVND (reference sequence). The CDR3 is made up of 13 amino acids. The V and J ends lost 5 bases and 4 bases respectively, with 11 bases between them. CDR3 in amino acids: CASSQGFATEAFF. For the CDR3, the DNA is TGTGCCAGTAGTCAGGGATTTGCCACTGAAGCTTTCTTT.

The genes are TRBV28 and TRBJ2-1; perhaps TRBD2 as D (6 bases). Germline V lookup: CDR1 MDHEN, CDR2 SYDVKM. Trimming stripped 1 base from V and 7 bases from J, with 14 bases between. The CDR3 covers 15 residues. CDR3 loop: CASSLYGGGGNEQFF. CDR3 nucleotide sequence: TGTGCCAGCAGTTTATATGGGGGAGGAGGAAATGAGCAGTTCTTC.

This clone appeared a single time. This sequence joins TRBV6-5 and TRBJ2-7; TRBD1 is a possible D gene (6 bases). The CDR3 sequence is 11 residues long. The V gene's germline CDR1 is MNHEY and CDR2 SVGAGI. Trimming shortened V by 8 bases and J by 5 bases, and 10 bases separated the two germline ends. CDR3 residues: CASGRGNEQYF. CDR3 coding DNA: TGTGCCAGCGGCAGGGGCAACGAGCAGTACTTC.

V gene TRBV30 combines with J gene TRBJ1-3; no reliable D call. In germline, CDR1 is GTSNPN, CDR2 SVGIG (reference sequence). CDR3 length: 13 residues. V was trimmed by 7 bases and J by 0 bases, leaving 10 bases between them. CDR3 in amino acids: CAYDTSSGNTIYF. The DNA for the CDR3 is TGTGCCTACGACACCTCCTCTGGAAACACCATATATTTT.

This sequence joins TRBV20-1 and TRBJ1-5; a possible D gene is TRBD1 (5 bases). V lost 3 bases and J 6 bases, leaving 18 bases between the germline ends. CDR3 length: 15 residues. The germline V gene encodes CDR1 DFQATT and CDR2 SNEGSKA (reference sequence). The CDR3 DNA sequence: TGCAGTGCTAGTATCCTCGGTACAGGTATTCAGCCCCAGCATTTT. It is translated as CSASILGTGIQPQHF.

The CDR3 DNA reads as TGTGCCAGCAGCTTAGTATCCCTAACTAATGAAAAACTGTTTTTT. Translated: CASSLVSLTNEKLFF. The gene calls are TRBV11-2 and TRBJ1-4, with D uncertain. CDR1 and CDR2 (germline): SGHAT, FQNNGV. The CDR3 runs to 15 residues. V was clipped by 1 base and J by 1 base, with 7 bases between them.

The chain couples TRBV27 to TRBJ2-5; TRBD2 matches at 9 bases. The V gene's germline CDR1 is MNHEY and CDR2 SMNVEV (reference sequence). V lost 5 bases and J lost 1; bases outside the gene matches: 20. This CDR3 has 20 residues. CDR3: CASSPRPTQNPSGVQETQYF. The CDR3 nucleotides read TGTGCCAGCAGTCCCCGACCGACGCAAAATCCTAGCGGGGTCCAAGAGACCCAGTACTTC.

Only a few counts were recorded for this clone. The chain couples TRBV25-1 to TRBJ2-1, with D perhaps TRBD2 (6 bases). Trimming left V 8 bases short and J 5 bases short, with 13 bases between. The CDR3 contains 13 residues. Germline CDR1 reads MGHDK; CDR2 reads SYGVNS. The CDR3 reads CASEETRNNEQFF. The DNA of the CDR3 is TGTGCCAGCGAAGAGACTAGAAACAATGAGCAGTTCTTC.

V and J are TRBV7-8 and TRBJ1-5; D call uncertain. The ends were cut back, 4 bases at V and 5 bases at J, with 18 bases in the middle. CDR1 is SGHVS and CDR2 is FQNEAQ in the germline V gene. CDR3 length: 16 residues. CDR3: CASSSFTVYGDQPQHF. Written as DNA, the CDR3 is TGTGCCAGCAGCTCGTTTACAGTTTATGGCGATCAGCCCCAGCATTTT.

This chain links TRBV5-1 with TRBJ1-1; tentative D call: TRBD1 (5 bases). The germline V gene encodes CDR1 SGHRS and CDR2 YFSETQ. Between the trimmed V and J ends, which lost 5 bases and 4 bases, there was a span of 15 bases. The CDR3 is 14 amino acids. Here the CDR3 reads CASSRFPGGTEAFF. As DNA, the CDR3 is TGCGCCAGCAGTCGCTTTCCGGGGGGCACTGAAGCTTTCTTT.

V and J are TRBV7-8 and TRBJ2-7, with TRBD1 identical over 7 bases. Losses at the gene ends were 4 bases for V and 6 bases for J; bases not matched to a gene: 9. This CDR3 comprises 14 residues. CDR1 SGHVS and CDR2 FQNEAQ come from the germline V gene. This chain's CDR3 is CASSSSTGKGEQYF. The DNA for the CDR3 is TGTGCCAGCAGCTCATCGACAGGGAAGGGCGAGCAGTACTTC.

This clone was detected a few times. The chain has TRBV5-4 and TRBJ1-5, with D possibly matching TRBD1 (6 bases). The germline CDR1 and CDR2 sequences are SGHNT and YYREEE (reference sequence). The V end lost 4 bases, the J end lost 3 bases, and 20 bases lay between the germline ends. This CDR3 is 17 amino acids long. The CDR3 loop reads CASSEGPRGGTNQPQHF. CDR3 coding DNA: TGTGCCAGCAGCGAGGGACCCAGAGGGGGTACCAATCAGCCCCAGCATTTT. The full variable domain, its missing parts supplied by reference TRBV5-4 and TRBJ1-5, is ETGVTQSPTHLIKTRGQQVTLRCSSQSGHNTVSWYQQALGQGPQFIFQYYREEENGRGNFPPRFSGLQFPNYSSELNVNALELDDSALYLCASSEGPRGGTNQPQHFGDGTRLSIL.

The chain has TRBV11-2 and TRBJ2-1; possibly TRBD2 for D (6 bases). Germline CDR1 and CDR2: SGHAT and FQNNGV. Deletions cut 1 base from V and 2 bases from J, with 9 bases between. This CDR3 spans 15 amino acids. The CDR3, as DNA: TGTGCCAGCAGCTTAGCGGGGGACCCCTACAATGAGCAGTTCTTC. Protein product: CASSLAGDPYNEQFF.

The rearrangement joins TRBV6-2 or TRBV6-3 to TRBJ2-7; D is possibly TRBD1 (6 bases). The V end was cut by 2 bases, the J end by 2 bases, with 13 bases between. The CDR3 runs to 15 residues. CDR1 and CDR2 from the germline V gene are MNHEY and SVGEGT. In DNA form, the CDR3 reads TGTGCCAGCAGTTACAGCGCAGGGGTGGCCTACGAGCAGTACTTC. Its translation: CASSYSAGVAYEQYF.

The chain carries TRBV29-1 and TRBJ2-7, with 9 bases aligning to TRBD2. Germline V gene data show CDR1 as SQVTM and CDR2 as ANQGSEA. Germline trimming cut 3 bases from V and 0 bases from J; bases unmatched to any gene: 6. The CDR3 length is 15 residues. This CDR3 is CSVEEAGGSSYEQYF. In nucleotides, the CDR3 is TGCAGCGTTGAGGAGGCGGGAGGGAGCTCCTACGAGCAGTACTTC.

The chain employs TRBV9 and TRBJ2-1; 12 nucleotides align to TRBD2. The trim removed 2 bases at V and 7 bases at J, leaving 4 bases unmatched. In germline, CDR1 is SGDLS, CDR2 YYNGEE. This CDR3 contains 15 residues. CDR3 protein: CASSVTSGSSNEQFF. The CDR3 nucleotides are TGTGCCAGCAGCGTGACTAGCGGGAGTAGTAATGAGCAGTTCTTC.

This chain joins TRBV29-1 and TRBJ1-5, with a weak D call TRBD1 (6 bases). V was shortened by 5 bases and J by 5 bases, with 13 bases between the two germline ends. The germline CDR1 and CDR2 sequences are SQVTM and ANQGSEA. The CDR3 contains 13 residues. This chain's CDR3 is CSVSGQNDQPQHF. The CDR3 DNA reads TGCAGCGTTTCAGGACAGAATGATCAGCCCCAGCATTTT.